What follows is one TCR beta chain and its context. The antigen is not known. These data are taken from a study of post-analysis software for immune sequencing data. Overall study: Courses of disease covered relapsing-remitting, secondary progressive and progressive-relapsing multiple sclerosis. Study-wide results and caveats: Samples from one preparation batch, clustered by F measure, grouped strongly together. TRBV segments more frequent in patients than in controls numbered several and included TRBV5-6, TRBV5-1 and TRBV20-1.

Presence of unique molecular identifiers characterized the TCR beta cDNA libraries. In TCRdb, the PCR reads were re-called with MiXCR into one record per CDR3 protein. The sample includes 600,000 to 750,000 distinct CDR3 sequences, around 60% of them seen just once. V was trimmed by 4 bases and J by 4 bases, leaving 19 bases between them. CDR3 size: 16 residues. Germline values: CDR1 SGHRS, CDR2 YFSETQ. This clonotype was obtained from a girl aged 2 to 10 with multiple sclerosis. This sequence joins TRBV5-1 and TRBJ2-3; tentative D call: TRBD2 (6 bases). The sample comprised blood. The CDR3 coding sequence is TGCGCCAGCAGCCCGGGACTTTTGTTGGAGGCAGATACGCAGTATTTT. Protein sequence: CASSPGLLLEADTQYF. The full variable domain, with the rest looked up from reference TRBV5-1 and TRBJ2-3, is KAGVTQTPRYLIKTRGQQVTLSCSPISGHRSVSWYQQTPGQGLQFLFEYFSETQRNKGNFPGRFSGRQFSNSRSEMNVSTLELGDSALYLCASSPGLLLEADTQYFGPGTRLTVL.